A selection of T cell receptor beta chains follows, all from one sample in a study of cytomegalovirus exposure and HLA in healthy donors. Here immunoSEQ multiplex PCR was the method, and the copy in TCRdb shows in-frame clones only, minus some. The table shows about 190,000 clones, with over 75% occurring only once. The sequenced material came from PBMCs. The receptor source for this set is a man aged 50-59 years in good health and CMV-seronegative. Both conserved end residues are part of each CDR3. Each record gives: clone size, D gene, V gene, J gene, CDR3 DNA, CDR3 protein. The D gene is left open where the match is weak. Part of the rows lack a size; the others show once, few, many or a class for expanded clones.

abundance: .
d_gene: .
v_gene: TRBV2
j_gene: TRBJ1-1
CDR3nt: TGTGCCAGCAGGAGAAACACTGAAGCTTTCTTT
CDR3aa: CASRRNTEAFF

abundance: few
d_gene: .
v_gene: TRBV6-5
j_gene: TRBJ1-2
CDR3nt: TGTGCCAGCAGCTCGGGGGGGCTAGGATATGGCTACACCTTC
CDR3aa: CASSSGGLGYGYTF

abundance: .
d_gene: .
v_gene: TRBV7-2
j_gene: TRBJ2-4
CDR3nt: TGTGCCAGCAGCTTATTGGTGGGAGGAAGCATTCAGTACTTC
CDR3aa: CASSLLVGGSIQYF

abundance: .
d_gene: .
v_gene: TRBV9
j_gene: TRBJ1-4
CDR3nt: TGTGCCAGCAGCGTAGCAGGTCGCCCGTGGACTAATGAAAAACTGTTTTTT
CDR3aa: CASSVAGRPWTNEKLFF

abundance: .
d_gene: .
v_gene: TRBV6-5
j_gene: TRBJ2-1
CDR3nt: TGTGCCAGCAGCCCAAGGGAGACCTACAATGAGCAGTTCTTC
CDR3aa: CASSPRETYNEQFF

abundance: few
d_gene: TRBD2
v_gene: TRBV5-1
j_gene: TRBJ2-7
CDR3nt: TGCGCCAGCAGCTTGGCGGGACTAGACGGCGAGCAGTACTTC
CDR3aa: CASSLAGLDGEQYF

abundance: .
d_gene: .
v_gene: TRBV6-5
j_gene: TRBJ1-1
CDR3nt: TGTGCCAGCAGTTACTTGTTCCGGAGGGAATGGGAGGCTTTCTTT
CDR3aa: CASSYLFRREWEAFF

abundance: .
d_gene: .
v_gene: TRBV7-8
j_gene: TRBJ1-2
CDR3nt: TGTGCCAGCAGCTTAGCGGTGGGAGGGCTCGGCTACACCTTC
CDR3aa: CASSLAVGGLGYTF

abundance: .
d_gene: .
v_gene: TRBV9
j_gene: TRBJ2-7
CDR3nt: TGTGCCAGCAGCCCCGGAAGGCGGGGCGACTCCTACGAGCAGTACTTC
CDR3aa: CASSPGRRGDSYEQYF

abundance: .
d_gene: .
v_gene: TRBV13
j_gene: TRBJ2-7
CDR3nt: TGTGCCAGCAGCTTTTGGGCGGGGTCAACCTACGAGCAGTACTTC
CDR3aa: CASSFWAGSTYEQYF

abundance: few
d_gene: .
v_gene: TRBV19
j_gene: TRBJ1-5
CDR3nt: TGTGCCAGTAGTACGACGGGTCCCAGCAATCAGCCCCAGCATTTT
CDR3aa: CASSTTGPSNQPQHF

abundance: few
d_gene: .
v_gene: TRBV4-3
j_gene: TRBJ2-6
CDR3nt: TGCGCCAGCAGCCAAGTGGCCTCTGGGGCCAACGTCCTGACTTTC
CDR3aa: CASSQVASGANVLTF

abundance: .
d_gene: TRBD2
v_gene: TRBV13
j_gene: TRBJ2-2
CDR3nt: TGTGCCAGCAAGGCGGGGGGGCCCGGGGAGCTGTTTTTT
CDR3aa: CASKAGGPGELFF

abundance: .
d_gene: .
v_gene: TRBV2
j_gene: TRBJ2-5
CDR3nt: TGTGCCAGCAGTGCGGAAGAGACCCAGTACTTC
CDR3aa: CASSAEETQYF

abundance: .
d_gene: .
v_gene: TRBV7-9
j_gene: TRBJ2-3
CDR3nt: TGTGCCAGCGCTAGCCTCACAGATACGCAGTATTTT
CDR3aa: CASASLTDTQYF

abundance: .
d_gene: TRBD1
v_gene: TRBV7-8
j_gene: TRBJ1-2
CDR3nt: TGTGCCAGCAGCATGGGACAGGGGGACTATGGCTACACCTTC
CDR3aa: CASSMGQGDYGYTF

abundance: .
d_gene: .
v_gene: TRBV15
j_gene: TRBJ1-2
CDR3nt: TGTGCCACCAGCAGAGATCCCCGAGACAGGAGGTATGGCTACACCTTC
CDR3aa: CATSRDPRDRRYGYTF

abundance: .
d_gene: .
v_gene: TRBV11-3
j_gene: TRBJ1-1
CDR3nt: TGTGCCAGCAGCTCTGGACGGGAGAACACTGAAGCTTTCTTT
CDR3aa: CASSSGRENTEAFF

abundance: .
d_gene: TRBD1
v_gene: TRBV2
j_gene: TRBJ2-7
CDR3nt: TGTGCCAGCAGTAGAGGAAGTGGACAGGGGGAGTCTTACGAGCAGTACTTC
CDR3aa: CASSRGSGQGESYEQYF

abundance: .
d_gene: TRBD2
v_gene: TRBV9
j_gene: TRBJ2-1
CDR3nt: TGTGCCAGCAGACCTAGCGGGGCCATCGAGGGTGAGCAGTTCTTC
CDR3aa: CASRPSGAIEGEQFF

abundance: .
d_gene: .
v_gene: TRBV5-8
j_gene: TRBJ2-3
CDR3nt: TGTGCCAGCAGCTTGGGGGGCCTTAGAGATACGCAGTATTTT
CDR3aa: CASSLGGLRDTQYF

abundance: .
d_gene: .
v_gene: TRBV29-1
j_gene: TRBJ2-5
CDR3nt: TGCGGGTACAGGGGGGGACCCCAAGAGACCCAGTACTTC
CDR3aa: CGYRGGPQETQYF

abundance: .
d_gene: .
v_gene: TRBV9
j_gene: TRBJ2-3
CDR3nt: TGTGCCAGCAGCGTTGACATGGATACGCAGTATTTT
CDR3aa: CASSVDMDTQYF

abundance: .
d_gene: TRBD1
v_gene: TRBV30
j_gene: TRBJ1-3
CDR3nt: TGTGCCTGGAGTGTAGGGGGACAGGGCCCTGGAAACACCATATATTTT
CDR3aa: CAWSVGGQGPGNTIYF

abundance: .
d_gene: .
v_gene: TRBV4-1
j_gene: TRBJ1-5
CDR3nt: TGCGCCAGCAGCCCCCAATGGGGCGCTAATCAGCCCCAGCATTTT
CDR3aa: CASSPQWGANQPQHF

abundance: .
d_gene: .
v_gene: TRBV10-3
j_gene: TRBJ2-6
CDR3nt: TGTGCCATCAGTGACAGGGAGGCCGGGGCCAACGTCCTGACTTTC
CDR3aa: CAISDREAGANVLTF

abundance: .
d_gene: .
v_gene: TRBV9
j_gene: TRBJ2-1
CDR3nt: TGTGCCAGCAGCCCCTATAGTTCCTACAATGAGCAGTTCTTC
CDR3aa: CASSPYSSYNEQFF

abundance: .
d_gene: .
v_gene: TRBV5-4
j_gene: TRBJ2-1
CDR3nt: TGTGCCAGCAGTTCCCTGACTAAGGCGTATGAGCAGTTCTTC
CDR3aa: CASSSLTKAYEQFF

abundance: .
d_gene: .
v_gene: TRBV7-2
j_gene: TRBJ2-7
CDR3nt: TGTGCCAGCAGCTTAGAGGGCAGGGGAGACGAGCAGTACTTC
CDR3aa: CASSLEGRGDEQYF

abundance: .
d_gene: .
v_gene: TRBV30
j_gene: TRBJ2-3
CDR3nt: TGTGCCGCTGGCTCATGGAGCGGGTCTAACCTCCGAGATACGCAGTATTTT
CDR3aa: CAAGSWSGSNLRDTQYF

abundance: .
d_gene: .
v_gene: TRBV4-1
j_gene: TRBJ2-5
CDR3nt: TGCGCCAGCAGCCAAGAGGGGGGGACCCAGTACTTC
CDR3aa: CASSQEGGTQYF

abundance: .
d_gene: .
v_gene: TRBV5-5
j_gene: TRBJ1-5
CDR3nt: TGTGCCAGCAGCTTTGAGCCCGGGAGCAATCAGCCCCAGCATTTT
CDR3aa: CASSFEPGSNQPQHF

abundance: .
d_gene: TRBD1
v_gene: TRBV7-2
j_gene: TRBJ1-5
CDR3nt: TGTGCCAGCAGCCGAGGACAGGGGAACAATCAGCCCCAGCATTTT
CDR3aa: CASSRGQGNNQPQHF

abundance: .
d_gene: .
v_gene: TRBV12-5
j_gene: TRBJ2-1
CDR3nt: TGTGCTAGTGGTTCAGACGGACTGAATGAGCAGTTCTTC
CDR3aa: CASGSDGLNEQFF

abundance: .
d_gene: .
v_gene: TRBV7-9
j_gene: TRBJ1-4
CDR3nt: TGTTCCAGCAGCTTCGGGGGTGAAAAACTGTTTTTT
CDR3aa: CSSSFGGEKLFF

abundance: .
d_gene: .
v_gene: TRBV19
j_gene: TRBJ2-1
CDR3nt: TGTGCCAGTAGTACACCAGGGGGGCCCTACAATGAGCAGTTCTTC
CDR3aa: CASSTPGGPYNEQFF

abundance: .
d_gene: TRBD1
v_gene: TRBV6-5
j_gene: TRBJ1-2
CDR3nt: TGTGCCAGCAGTTCGGGACAGGGGCAAAACTATGGCTACACCTTC
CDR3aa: CASSSGQGQNYGYTF

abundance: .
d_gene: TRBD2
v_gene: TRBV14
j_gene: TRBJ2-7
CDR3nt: TGTGCCAGCAGCCCGTGGGAGGGCTCCTACGAGCAGTACTTC
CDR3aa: CASSPWEGSYEQYF

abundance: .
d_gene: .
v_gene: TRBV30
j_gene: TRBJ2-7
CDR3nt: TGTGCCTGGAGTATTGACAGGTCCTACGAGCAGTACTTC
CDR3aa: CAWSIDRSYEQYF

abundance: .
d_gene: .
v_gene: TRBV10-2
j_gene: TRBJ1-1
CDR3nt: TGCGCCAGCAGTGGGACAGCGAACACTGAAGCTTTCTTT
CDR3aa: CASSGTANTEAFF

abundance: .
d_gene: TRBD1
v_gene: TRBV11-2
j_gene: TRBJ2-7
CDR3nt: TGTGCCAGCACCTTATGGACAGGGGTTAACGAGCAGTACTTC
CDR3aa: CASTLWTGVNEQYF

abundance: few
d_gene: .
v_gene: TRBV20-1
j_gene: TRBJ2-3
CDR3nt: TGCAGTGCTTCCTCCACAGATACGCAGTATTTT
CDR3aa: CSASSTDTQYF

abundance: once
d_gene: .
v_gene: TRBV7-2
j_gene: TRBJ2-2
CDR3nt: TGTGCCAGCACCTCTTCCCTTCTCGGCGGGGAGCTGTTTTTT
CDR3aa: CASTSSLLGGELFF

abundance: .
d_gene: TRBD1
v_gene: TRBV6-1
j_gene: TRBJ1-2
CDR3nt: TGTGCCAGCAGGGAGCCGGGACAGAAGACGGGCTACACCTTC
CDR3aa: CASREPGQKTGYTF

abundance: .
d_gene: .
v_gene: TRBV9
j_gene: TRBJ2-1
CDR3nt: TGTGCCAGCAGCGTAGATGAGGGGGGGTCTTCCTACAATGAGCAGTTCTTC
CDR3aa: CASSVDEGGSSYNEQFF

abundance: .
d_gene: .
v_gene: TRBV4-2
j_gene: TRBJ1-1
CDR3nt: TGTGCCAGCAGCCAAGTTGGAGGGAACACTGAAGCTTTCTTT
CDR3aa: CASSQVGGNTEAFF